These 3 T cell receptor beta chains originate from one sample sequenced in a study of spatial heterogeneity in lung cancer. Overall study results and limits: Tracking of tumor mutation counts was seen in expanded intratumoral alpha and beta TCR counts.

TCRdb processed the 5' RACE reads anew with MiXCR; each CDR3 protein has one entry. The sample includes under 20,000 distinct CDR3 sequences, roughly 5.7% of them seen just once. Time point given: sample taken at primary tumor resection. The antigens of these receptors remain unknown. This sample comprised lung tumor tissue, obtained at surgery. These receptors all stem from a female donor with early-stage non-small cell lung cancer.

This clonotype has a count of ten or more. Since it is a stray read in a library aimed at alpha chains, this beta chain has a size that is not meaningful. V is TRBV6-2 or TRBV6-3 and J is TRBJ2-6; D might be TRBD1 (6 bases). V shed 6 bases and J shed 1 base, with 16 bases lying between them. The CDR3 sequence is 17 residues long. CDR1 is MNHEY, CDR2 SVGEGT, per germline. CDR3 coding DNA: TGTGCCAGCAGGAAGGGGGTTAGGGTTTCTGGGGCCAACGTCCTGACTTTC. This sequence encodes CASRKGVRVSGANVLTF.

This clonotype was observed many times. Because this beta chain is a stray read in a library intended to capture alpha chains, its abundance should not be given much weight. The chain couples TRBV20-1 to TRBJ1-1, with D uncertain. The V gene lost 6 bases and the J gene lost 5 bases, with 10 bases spanning the gap. Germline-derived CDR1 and CDR2 are DFQATT and SNEGSKA (reference sequence). CDR3 size: 11 residues. The CDR3 bases are TGCAGTGCCAGACCGGGTACTGAAGCTTTCTTT. This translates into CSARPGTEAFF.

The sample holds a few counts of this clonotype. Because the library targeted alpha chains, this beta chain is an off-target read whose size means little. The gene calls are TRBV20-1 and TRBJ2-3; 11 bases align to TRBD2. The CDR3 has 16 residues. V gave up 3 bases and J gave up 3 bases; unmatched junction bases: 8. CDR1 and CDR2 from the germline V gene are DFQATT and SNEGSKA (reference sequence). The CDR3 bases are TGCAGTGCTAGTAGCGGGAGGGCCATTGGAACAGATACGCAGTATTTT. This gives the protein CSASSGRAIGTDTQYF.